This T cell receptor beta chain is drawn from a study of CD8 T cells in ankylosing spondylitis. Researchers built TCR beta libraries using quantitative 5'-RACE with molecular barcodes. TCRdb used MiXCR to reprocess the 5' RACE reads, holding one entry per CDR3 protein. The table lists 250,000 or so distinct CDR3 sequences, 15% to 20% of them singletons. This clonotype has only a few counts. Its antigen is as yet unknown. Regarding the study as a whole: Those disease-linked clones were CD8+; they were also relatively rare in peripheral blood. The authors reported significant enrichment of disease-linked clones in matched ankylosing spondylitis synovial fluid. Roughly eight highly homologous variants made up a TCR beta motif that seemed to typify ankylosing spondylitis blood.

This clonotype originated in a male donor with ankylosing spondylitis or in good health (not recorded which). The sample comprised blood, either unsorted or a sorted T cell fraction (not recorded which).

This chain's CDR3 is CATGAGTGELFF. Here the CDR3 DNA reads TGTGCCACCGGAGCGGGAACCGGGGAGCTGTTTTTT. The chain is built from TRBV10-3 and TRBJ2-2, with 7 bases identical to TRBD2. Per the germline V gene, CDR1 is ENHRY and CDR2 is SYGVKD. The V and J ends lost 10 bases and 5 bases, in that order; junction bases with no gene match: 4. The CDR3 is 12 residues long.